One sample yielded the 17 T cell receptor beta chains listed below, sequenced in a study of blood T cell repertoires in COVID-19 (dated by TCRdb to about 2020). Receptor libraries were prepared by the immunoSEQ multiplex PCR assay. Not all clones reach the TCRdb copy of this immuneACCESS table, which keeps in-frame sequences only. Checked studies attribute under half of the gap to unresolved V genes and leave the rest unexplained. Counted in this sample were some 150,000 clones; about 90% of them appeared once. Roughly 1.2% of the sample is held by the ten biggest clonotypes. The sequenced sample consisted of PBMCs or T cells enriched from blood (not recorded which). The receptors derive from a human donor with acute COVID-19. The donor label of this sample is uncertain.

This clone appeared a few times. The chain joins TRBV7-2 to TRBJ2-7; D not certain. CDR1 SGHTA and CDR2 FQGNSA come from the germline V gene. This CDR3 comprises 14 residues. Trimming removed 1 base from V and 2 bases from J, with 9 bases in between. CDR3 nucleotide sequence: TGTGCCAGCAGCTTAGGACTGAAGACCTACGAGCAGTACTTC. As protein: CASSLGLKTYEQYF.

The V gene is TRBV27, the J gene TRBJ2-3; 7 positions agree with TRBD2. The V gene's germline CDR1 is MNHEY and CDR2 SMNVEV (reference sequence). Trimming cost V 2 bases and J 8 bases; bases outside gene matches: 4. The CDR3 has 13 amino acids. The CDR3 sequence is CASSLREDGTQYF. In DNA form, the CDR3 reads TGTGCCAGCAGTTTACGGGAGGATGGTACGCAGTATTTT.

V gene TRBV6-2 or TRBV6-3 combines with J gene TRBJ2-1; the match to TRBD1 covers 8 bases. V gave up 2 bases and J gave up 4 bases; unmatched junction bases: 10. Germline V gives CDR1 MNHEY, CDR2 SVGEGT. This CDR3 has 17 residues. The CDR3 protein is CASSYMEGTGAYNEQFF. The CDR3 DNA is TGTGCCAGCAGTTACATGGAGGGGACAGGAGCTTACAATGAGCAGTTCTTC.

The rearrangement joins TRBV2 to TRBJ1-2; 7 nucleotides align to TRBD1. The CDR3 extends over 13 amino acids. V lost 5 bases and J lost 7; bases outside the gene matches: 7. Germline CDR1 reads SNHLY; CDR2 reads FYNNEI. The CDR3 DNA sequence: TGTGCCAGCAGTCCCCAGGCAGGGGGTGGCTACACCTTC. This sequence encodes CASSPQAGGGYTF.

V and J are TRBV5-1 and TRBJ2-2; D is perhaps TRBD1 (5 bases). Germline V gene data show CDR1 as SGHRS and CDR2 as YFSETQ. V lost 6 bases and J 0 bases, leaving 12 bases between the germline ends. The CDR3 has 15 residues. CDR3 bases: TGCGCCAGCACCACACAGGAACCGAACACCGGGGAGCTGTTTTTT. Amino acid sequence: CASTTQEPNTGELFF.

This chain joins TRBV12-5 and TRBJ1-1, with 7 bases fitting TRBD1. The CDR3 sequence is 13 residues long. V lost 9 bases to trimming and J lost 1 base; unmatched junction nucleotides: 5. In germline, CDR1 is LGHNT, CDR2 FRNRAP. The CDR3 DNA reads TGTGCTAGCCTTGGGACAGCGAACACTGAAGCTTTCTTT. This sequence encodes CASLGTANTEAFF. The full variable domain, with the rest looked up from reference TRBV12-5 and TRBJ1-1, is DARVTQTPRHKVTEMGQEVTMRCQPILGHNTVFWYRQTMMQGLELLAYFRNRAPLDDSGMPKDRFSAEMPDATLATLKIQPSEPRDSAVYFCASLGTANTEAFFGQGTRLTVV.

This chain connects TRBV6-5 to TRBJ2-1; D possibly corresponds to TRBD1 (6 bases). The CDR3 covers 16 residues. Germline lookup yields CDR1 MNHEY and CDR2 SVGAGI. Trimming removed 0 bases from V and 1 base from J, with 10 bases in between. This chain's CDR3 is CASSYSGGRSYNEQFF. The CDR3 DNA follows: TGTGCCAGCAGTTACTCTGGGGGCAGGTCCTACAATGAGCAGTTCTTC.

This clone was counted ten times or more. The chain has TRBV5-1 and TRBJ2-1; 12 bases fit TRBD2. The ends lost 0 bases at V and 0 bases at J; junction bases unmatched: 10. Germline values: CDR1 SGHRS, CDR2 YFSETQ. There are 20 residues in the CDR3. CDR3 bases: TGCGCCAGCAGCTTGGAGGCTAGCGGGGGGGAGTCTCTCTCCTACAATGAGCAGTTCTTC. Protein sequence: CASSLEASGGESLSYNEQFF.

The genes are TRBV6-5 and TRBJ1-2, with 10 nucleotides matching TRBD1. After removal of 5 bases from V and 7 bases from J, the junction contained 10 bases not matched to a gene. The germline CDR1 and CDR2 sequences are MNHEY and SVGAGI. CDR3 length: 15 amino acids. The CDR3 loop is CASSTGDRGYAGYTF. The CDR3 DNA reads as TGTGCCAGCAGTACCGGGGACAGGGGTTACGCTGGCTACACCTTC.

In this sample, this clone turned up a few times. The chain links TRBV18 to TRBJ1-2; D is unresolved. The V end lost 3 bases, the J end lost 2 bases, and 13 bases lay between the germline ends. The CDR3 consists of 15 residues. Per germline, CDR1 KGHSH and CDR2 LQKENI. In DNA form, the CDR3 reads TGTGCCAGCTCACCTGAGGGCACCGAGAACTATGGCTACACCTTC. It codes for CASSPEGTENYGYTF.

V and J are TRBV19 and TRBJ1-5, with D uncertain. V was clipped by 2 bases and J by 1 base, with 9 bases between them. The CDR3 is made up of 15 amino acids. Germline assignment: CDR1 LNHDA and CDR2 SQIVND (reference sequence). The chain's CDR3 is CASSILDLSNQPQHF. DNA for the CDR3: TGTGCCAGTAGTATATTGGACTTAAGCAATCAGCCCCAGCATTTT.

In DNA, the CDR3 is TGTGCCAGCAGTCCTCCGACAGGGGGCGCGGGGACCCAGTACTTC. Its protein is CASSPPTGGAGTQYF. The chain recombines TRBV7-9 with TRBJ2-5, with TRBD1 matching over 10 bases. After removal of 6 bases from V and 7 bases from J, the junction contained 11 bases not matched to a gene. Germline V lookup: CDR1 SEHNR, CDR2 FQNEAQ (reference sequence). This CDR3 region has 15 residues.

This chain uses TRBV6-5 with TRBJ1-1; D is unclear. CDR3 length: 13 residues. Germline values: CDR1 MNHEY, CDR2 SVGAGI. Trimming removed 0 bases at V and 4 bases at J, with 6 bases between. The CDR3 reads CASSYSASTEAFF. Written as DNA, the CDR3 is TGTGCCAGCAGTTACTCGGCCAGCACTGAAGCTTTCTTT.

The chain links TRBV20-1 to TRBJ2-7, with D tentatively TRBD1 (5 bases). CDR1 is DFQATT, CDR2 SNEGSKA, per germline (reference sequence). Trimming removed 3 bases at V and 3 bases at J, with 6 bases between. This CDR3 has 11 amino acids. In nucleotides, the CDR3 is TGCAGTGCTAGTAGGGGCTACGAGCAGTACTTC. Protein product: CSASRGYEQYF.

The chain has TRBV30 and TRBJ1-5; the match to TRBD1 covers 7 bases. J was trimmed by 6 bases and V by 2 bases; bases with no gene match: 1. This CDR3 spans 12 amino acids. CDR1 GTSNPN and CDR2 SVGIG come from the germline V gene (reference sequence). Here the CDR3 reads CAWSSGGQPQHF. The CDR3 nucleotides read TGTGCCTGGAGTTCAGGGGGTCAGCCCCAGCATTTT.

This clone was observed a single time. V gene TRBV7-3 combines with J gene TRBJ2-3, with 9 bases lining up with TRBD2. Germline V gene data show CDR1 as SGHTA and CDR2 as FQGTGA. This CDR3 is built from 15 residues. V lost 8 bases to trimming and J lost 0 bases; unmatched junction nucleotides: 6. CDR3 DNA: TGTGCCAGCTCTCCTAGCGGGGCGAGCACAGATACGCAGTATTTT. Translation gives CASSPSGASTDTQYF.

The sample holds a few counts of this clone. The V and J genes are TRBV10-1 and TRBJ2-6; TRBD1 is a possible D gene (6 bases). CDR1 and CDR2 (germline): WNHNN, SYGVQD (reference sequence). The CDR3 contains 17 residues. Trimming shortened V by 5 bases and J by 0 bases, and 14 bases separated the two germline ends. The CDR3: CASSSGVRFSGANVLTF. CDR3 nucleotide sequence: TGCGCCAGCAGTTCAGGGGTTCGATTCTCTGGGGCCAACGTCCTGACTTTC.